These 14 T cell receptor beta chains originate from one sample sequenced in a study of cytomegalovirus exposure and HLA in healthy donors. The PCR ran on 60 Vbeta and 13 Jbeta primers. Sequencing used immunoSEQ multiplex PCR; TCRdb keeps in-frame clones, though not all of them. Here the sample spans around 150,000 clones, less than 85% being singletons. Sequencing was performed on PBMCs. These receptor sequences come from a man between 35 and 55 years old in good health and CMV-seronegative.

This clone was picked up a small number of times. The V gene is TRBV28, the J gene TRBJ2-1, with 9 bases that match TRBD2. This CDR3 spans 15 amino acids. The V segment lost 8 bases and the J segment 6 bases; nucleotides outside the gene matches: 11. Germline V gene lookup returns CDR1 MDHEN and CDR2 SYDVKM. The CDR3 coding sequence is TGTGCCAGCTCGTTAGCAGCGGGGGGAGTCAATGAGCAGTTCTTC. Amino acids: CASSLAAGGVNEQFF.

The chain uses TRBV7-2 and TRBJ1-1; D is unresolved. Germline lookup yields CDR1 SGHTA and CDR2 FQGNSA. Trimming took 3 bases from V and 4 from J, leaving 12 bases between them. The CDR3 sequence is 14 residues long. The CDR3 DNA follows: TGTGCCAGCAGCTTGGGCAGAACGGTCACTGAAGCTTTCTTT. Translation: CASSLGRTVTEAFF.

Details on this clone: The sample holds other DNA sequences that translate to the same CDR3. The rearrangement joins TRBV9 to TRBJ1-1; the D gene is possibly TRBD1 (6 bases). There are 12 residues in the CDR3. Germline values: CDR1 SGDLS, CDR2 YYNGEE. V shed 4 bases and J shed 6 bases, with 10 bases lying between them. The CDR3 DNA follows: TGTGCCAGCAGCCCCGGGGGGCCTGAAGCTTTCTTT. Protein product: CASSPGGPEAFF.

This chain joins TRBV11-2 and TRBJ2-7; TRBD2 might be the D (6 bases). Trimming pared 1 base from V and 1 base from J, leaving 11 bases between. CDR1 SGHAT and CDR2 FQNNGV come from the germline V gene. CDR3 size: 15 residues. The CDR3 region is CASSLVRGFSYEQYF. The CDR3 nucleotides read TGTGCCAGCAGCTTAGTCCGGGGGTTTTCCTACGAGCAGTACTTC.

The chain has TRBV30 and TRBJ1-1, with 10 bases matching TRBD1. Germline CDR1 reads GTSNPN; CDR2 reads SVGIG (reference sequence). The CDR3 has 14 amino acids. Germline trimming cut 5 bases from V and 1 base from J; bases unmatched to any gene: 4. The CDR3 nucleotides are TGTGCCTGGGACAGGGGGCTCGCGAACACTGAAGCTTTCTTT. Residues: CAWDRGLANTEAFF.

The chain uses TRBV4-1 and TRBJ2-3, with D possibly being TRBD2 (5 bases). Trimming cost V 4 bases and J 5 bases, with 10 bases left between them. CDR1 and CDR2 from the germline V gene are MGHRA and YSYEKL. The CDR3 is 13 residues long. In DNA form, the CDR3 reads TGCGCCAGCAGCCGAGGAGGTGAAGATACGCAGTATTTT. It is translated as CASSRGGEDTQYF.

This chain connects TRBV11-2 to TRBJ2-7; no clear D. Deletions cut 5 bases from V and 0 bases from J, with 14 bases between. Germline V gene lookup returns CDR1 SGHAT and CDR2 FQNNGV. The CDR3 loop spans 15 amino acids. The CDR3 protein is CASSTSSSSSYEQYF. For the CDR3, the DNA is TGTGCCAGCAGCACGTCCTCATCTAGCTCCTACGAGCAGTACTTC.

The rearrangement links TRBV11-1 to TRBJ1-1; 9 positions match TRBD1. The ends lost 4 bases at V and 7 bases at J; junction bases unmatched: 4. CDR3 size: 13 residues. CDR1 is SGHAT, CDR2 FQDESV, per germline (reference sequence). CDR3 residues: CASSWDRDGEAFF. The CDR3 DNA reads TGTGCCAGCAGCTGGGACAGGGACGGTGAAGCTTTCTTT.

This chain joins TRBV28 and TRBJ1-3, with 8 positions matching TRBD1. The CDR3 totals 15 residues. Germline assignment: CDR1 MDHEN and CDR2 SYDVKM. The junction had 10 bases not matched to a gene; V was cut back by 9 bases and J by 3 bases. Here the CDR3 reads CASLRQGRFGNTIYF. The CDR3 nucleotides are TGTGCCAGTTTACGACAGGGGAGATTTGGAAACACCATATATTTT.

The rearrangement joins TRBV12-5 to TRBJ2-7; D is possibly TRBD2 (5 bases). Germline assignment: CDR1 LGHNT and CDR2 FRNRAP. This CDR3 is 16 amino acids long. The V end lost 1 base, the J end lost 2 bases, and 15 bases lay between the germline ends. The CDR3 region is CASGLERNRGTYEQYF. Written as DNA, the CDR3 is TGTGCTAGTGGTTTGGAGAGGAACCGGGGAACCTACGAGCAGTACTTC.

This clone was observed a single time. Compared with germline, one end of the junction differs, possibly owing to a read error. The chain is built from TRBV29-1 and TRBJ2-3; possible D gene TRBD2, 5 bases. In germline, CDR1 is SQVTM, CDR2 ANQGSEA. The CDR3 spans 13 residues. CDR3 protein: CRSPSSRADTQYF. For the CDR3, the DNA is TGTAGATCCCCGAGCTCGCGGGCAGATACGCAGTATTTT.

This clone was seen a few times. The V gene is TRBV6-5, the J gene TRBJ1-6, with 11 bases aligning to TRBD1. CDR1 and CDR2 from the germline V gene are MNHEY and SVGAGI. The V gene end was trimmed by 6 bases and the J gene end by 14 bases; junction bases not matched to a gene: 9. This CDR3 comprises 14 residues. CDR3: CASSQDRGRGALHF. CDR3 DNA sequence: TGTGCCAGCAGCCAGGACAGGGGGCGCGGAGCCCTCCACTTT.

This chain uses TRBV28 with TRBJ2-7, with D uncertain. V lost 3 bases to trimming and J lost 1 base, with 13 bases between them. The CDR3 runs to 15 residues. Germline CDR1 MDHEN, CDR2 SYDVKM. The CDR3 DNA is TGTGCCAGCAGTTTGGGCCGGATATGGTCCTACGAGCAGTACTTC. It is translated as CASSLGRIWSYEQYF.

This clone was seen a handful of times. The chain is built from TRBV5-1 and TRBJ1-2, with TRBD1 matching over 7 bases. V trimming: 0 bases; J trimming: 4 bases; junction bases outside the gene matches: 3. The CDR3 has 14 residues. Germline CDR1 reads SGHRS; CDR2 reads YFSETQ. In DNA, the CDR3 is TGCGCCAGCAGCTTGGAGGGGACAGTCTATGGCTACACCTTC. It specifies CASSLEGTVYGYTF.